The following is a T cell receptor beta chain sequence with its context. Its antigen remains unidentified. Nothing much larger sits one base from this clone, and base qualities are not available. The donors belonged to the validation cohort of about 120 subjects, which was separate from the 666-subject first cohort. V loses 3 bases of germline sequence and J loses 0 bases, and the interval between the two ends is 4 bases. From the germline V gene, CDR1 is SGHTS and CDR2 is YDEGEE. From cysteine to phenylalanine, the CDR3 is 12 amino acids long. The sequence is cut down to CDR3 DNA, 36 bases in frame from base 1. The sample comes from a study of cytomegalovirus exposure and HLA in healthy donors (dated 2017 in TCRdb). Notes on the research overall: According to a later analysis, the 120 or so validation repertoires were produced on the same platform as the 700 or so repertoires of the first cohort. The study aimed to test whether cataloging public T cell receptors could reveal signatures of past pathogen exposure. A separate validation cohort of approximately 120 different subjects was used in addition to the approximately 700-subject first cohort. To predict cytomegalovirus infection status, the study brought together high-throughput TCR immunosequencing, statistical association of individual TCRs with disease status, and machine learning.

Libraries were constructed by the immunoSEQ multiplex PCR assay. On the authors' methods: A statistical classification framework was developed to diagnose cytomegalovirus status using the catalog of TCR beta chain sequences. The clones in this table, taken by TCRdb from immuneACCESS, are in-frame only. Not every clone is retained; where verified, under half of the shortfall comes from an unresolved V gene, and the cause of the rest is unknown. V, J and clone size reflect that table, while D and trimming were determined from the DNA. The sample table lists 180,000 or so clones, around nine tenths of them with a count of one. The ten largest clones add up to approximately 7% of the sample. General conclusions and limits of the study: The classifier was reported to diagnose cytomegalovirus status with high specificity and sensitivity in both the original cohort and the validation cohort. Across donors, most TCR sequences were observed very rarely, whereas some public TCRs were present in many individuals. A later analysis found that TCRs clustered in the first cohort also tended to co-occur in the 120 validation repertoires, with 90% to 95% of cluster scores above 0. It was suggested by the authors that the approach could potentially be generalized to other disease states and immunological phenotypes. A few of the identified cytomegalovirus-associated TCR beta chains were confirmed in vitro to be specific for cytomegalovirus antigens. All 120 or so repertoires were used to score co-occurrence in the validation cohort in a later analysis, because that analysis had no HLA typing for the cohort. The study gave a list of 150 to 200 TCR beta chains associated with cytomegalovirus.

The sample taken for sequencing was PBMCs. The receptor was derived from a man between 25 and 39 years old in good health and CMV-seropositive. The V gene is TRBV5-8 and the J gene is TRBJ2-7; no D gene is confidently identified. The nucleotides are TGTGCCAGCAGCTCGCGCTCCTACGAGCAGTACTTC. The translation is CASSSRSYEQYF. Where the CDR3 stops, the reference TRBV5-8 and TRBJ2-7 genes take over; the full variable domain is EAGVTQSPTHLIKTRGQQATLRCSPISGHTSVYWYQQALGLGLQFLLWYDEGEERNRGNFPPRFSGRQFPNYSSELNVNALELEDSALYLCASSSRSYEQYFGPGTRLTVT.